This entry is about one T cell receptor beta chain. The source of the sample is a study of T cell changes during pregnancy in multiple sclerosis. Produced via immunoSEQ multiplex PCR; TCRdb's table is partial and in-frame only. This table holds about 87,000 clones, 93% found once. The germline gives CDR1 SGDLS, CDR2 YYNGEE. The CDR3 loop spans 13 amino acids. V gave up 4 bases and J gave up 7 bases; unmatched junction bases: 7. The sample in question was peripheral blood, obtained in the third trimester of pregnancy. The sequence was collected from a female donor in good health, enrolled as a control in a pregnancy study. The chain joins TRBV9 to TRBJ1-2; 7 positions agree with TRBD1. The CDR3 sequence: CASSKGQSLGYTF. The CDR3 DNA reads as TGTGCCAGCAGCAAGGGACAGTCGCTTGGCTACACCTTC.